This passage covers 7 T cell receptor beta chains from one sample sequenced in a study of human T cells and chemical hapten exposure. Time point meaning: pre-sensitization, week 0. The treatment here: therapeutic diphenylcyclopropenone sensitization with weekly scalp DPC. TCRdb re-derived calls from the RACE reads in MiXCR, one entry per CDR3 protein. This sample has a few hundred thousand distinct CDR3 sequences, with about 5.4% found just once. The source was whole blood, collected in connection with sensitization to the hapten diphenylcyclopropenone (DPC). Receptor source: a woman aged 18-29 years with alopecia areata. Some clones in this sample may be carry-over from other donors' samples.

The V gene is TRBV7-9, the J gene TRBJ2-3; no clear D. Trimming removed 4 bases at V and 4 bases at J, with 9 bases between. Germline-derived CDR1 and CDR2 are SEHNR and FQNEAQ (reference sequence). CDR3 length: 13 residues. The CDR3: CASSWQAADTQYF. The CDR3 DNA reads as TGTGCCAGCAGCTGGCAGGCAGCAGATACGCAGTATTTT.

This clonotype came up many times. CDR3 DNA sequence: TGTGCCAGCAGCCCCCGGACAGTCTACGAGCAGTACTTC. It is translated as CASSPRTVYEQYF. The chain is built from TRBV7-6 and TRBJ2-7; possible D gene TRBD1, 6 bases. V shed 5 bases and J shed 3 bases, with 11 bases lying between them. The CDR3 extends over 13 amino acids. Germline V lookup: CDR1 SGHVS, CDR2 FNYEAQ.

DNA for the CDR3: TGTGCCAGCACCGGGGAGGGAAATGAAAAACTGTTTTTT. It codes for CASTGEGNEKLFF. The chain links TRBV28 to TRBJ1-4; D is undetermined. Looked up from germline, CDR1 is MDHEN and CDR2 is SYDVKM. Trimming pared 7 bases from V and 5 bases from J, leaving 11 bases between. CDR3 length: 13 amino acids.

This clonotype occurred a few times. The rearrangement joins TRBV6-5 to TRBJ1-5; D perhaps matches TRBD1 (5 bases). The CDR3 length is 15 residues. V gave up 6 bases and J gave up 3 bases, with 15 bases separating them. The germline V gene encodes CDR1 MNHEY and CDR2 SVGAGI. The CDR3 here is CASSRGPNNNQPQHF. DNA of the CDR3: TGTGCCAGCAGCCGGGGACCGAATAACAATCAGCCCCAGCATTTT.

In its sample, this clonotype was seen a few times. The chain recombines TRBV6-5 with TRBJ2-3; D is perhaps TRBD1 (5 bases). The CDR3 is 15 residues long. The germline V and J ends were trimmed by 2 bases and 6 bases, with 15 bases remaining between them. The V gene's germline CDR1 is MNHEY and CDR2 SVGAGI. In DNA form, the CDR3 reads TGTGCCAGCAGTTACCCCCGACAGTCTGCCGATACGCAGTATTTT. It yields the protein CASSYPRQSADTQYF.

This clonotype was seen a few times. This chain joins TRBV20-1 and TRBJ2-4; 9 bases line up with TRBD2. The CDR3 has 16 residues. V gave up 3 bases and J gave up 2 bases; unmatched junction bases: 8. Looked up from germline, CDR1 is DFQATT and CDR2 is SNEGSKA (reference sequence). This CDR3 is CSASAIAGAPKNIQYF. The CDR3 DNA reads TGCAGTGCTAGTGCCATAGCGGGGGCCCCCAAAAACATTCAGTACTTC.

The chain has TRBV3-1 and TRBJ2-7; a weak D match, TRBD2 (5 bases). Per germline, CDR1 LGHDT and CDR2 YNNKEL (reference sequence). This CDR3 is built from 13 residues. V gave up 4 bases and J gave up 9 bases, with 16 bases separating them. DNA for the CDR3: TGTGCCAGCAGCCCACGGGGAGCCGGTGTGCAGTACTTC. It codes for CASSPRGAGVQYF.